The present entry profiles one TCR beta chain with its context. Trimming shortened V by 6 bases and J by 4 bases, and 18 bases separated the two germline ends. CDR1 and CDR2 (germline): DFQATT, SNEGSKA (reference sequence). This CDR3 has 14 amino acids. This sample was taken from a study of blood T cells in healthy people across ages. Combining a sample-barcoded 5' primer with a J-beta primer mix, a second PCR ran for about 7 to 11 cycles. TCRdb used MiXCR to reprocess the 5' RACE reads, holding one entry per CDR3 protein. The sample includes about 800,000 distinct CDR3 sequences, around a quarter of them seen just once. These records were also assigned to another study, of T cells of mothers and their children.

The chain carries TRBV20-1 and TRBJ1-2, with D unclear. The receptor was isolated from a boy under 18 in good health. The sequencing input was blood. The CDR3 reads CSASPSSVGYGYTF. The CDR3 DNA sequence: TGCAGTGCCAGTCCCTCGAGCGTTGGCTATGGCTACACCTTC.